This T cell receptor (beta chain) came from a study of cytomegalovirus exposure and HLA in healthy donors. Study context: Among 398 genotyped donors, around 82% fell in the Caucasian-associated ancestry cluster.

Study findings and constraints: Some V segments, including TRBV6-2 and TRBV6-3, were excluded as indistinguishable. In an earlier analysis, most TCR beta V segments were productive about 87% or about 30% of the time. As was reported, the classifier diagnosed cytomegalovirus status with high specificity and sensitivity.

This clone was recorded a few times. Its cognate antigen is unknown. The PCR contained 60 Vbeta and 13 Jbeta primers. Measured with immunoSEQ multiplex PCR; TCRdb has only the in-frame clones, and not every one. The sample has approximately 120,000 clones, around 73% seen once; the top ten hold around 1.2%. Germline values: CDR1 SNHLY, CDR2 FYNNEI. This CDR3 contains 13 residues. Trimming removed 7 bases from V and 0 bases from J, with 9 bases in between. The rearrangement joins TRBV2 to TRBJ1-1, with D perhaps TRBD1 (5 bases). The sequenced material came from PBMCs. This TCR came from a man aged 45 to 65 in good health and CMV-seronegative. The chain's CDR3 is CASKTDMNTEAFF. The CDR3 region has the DNA TGTGCCAGCAAGACGGACATGAACACTGAAGCTTTCTTT.